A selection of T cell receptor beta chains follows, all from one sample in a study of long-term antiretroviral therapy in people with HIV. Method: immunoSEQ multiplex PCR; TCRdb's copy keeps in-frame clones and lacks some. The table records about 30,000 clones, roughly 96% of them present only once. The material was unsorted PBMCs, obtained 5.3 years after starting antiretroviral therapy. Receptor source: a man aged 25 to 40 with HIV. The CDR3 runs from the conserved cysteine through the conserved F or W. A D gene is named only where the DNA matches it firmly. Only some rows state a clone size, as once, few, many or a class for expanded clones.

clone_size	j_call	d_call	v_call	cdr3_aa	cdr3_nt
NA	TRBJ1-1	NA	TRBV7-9	CASSLGFTEAFF	TGTGCCAGCAGCCTAGGGTTCACTGAAGCTTTCTTT
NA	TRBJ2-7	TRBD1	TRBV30	CAWSAEDRSEQYF	TGTGCCTGGAGTGCAGAGGACAGGAGCGAGCAGTACTTC
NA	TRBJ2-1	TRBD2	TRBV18	CASSRLAGEDEQFF	TGTGCCAGCTCACGTCTAGCGGGAGAGGATGAGCAGTTCTTC
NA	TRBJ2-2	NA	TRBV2	CASSEDVNTGELFF	TGTGCCAGCAGTGAGGACGTGAACACCGGGGAGCTGTTTTTT
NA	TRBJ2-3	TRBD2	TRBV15	CATSKGLTGTDTQYF	TGTGCCACCAGCAAGGGACTAACCGGGACAGATACGCAGTATTTT
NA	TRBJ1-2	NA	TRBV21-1	CASPGQAGSVDGYTF	TGTGCCAGCCCGGGACAGGCAGGTTCGGTCGATGGCTACACCTTC
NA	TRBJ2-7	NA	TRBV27	CASFTRPDEQYF	TGTGCCAGCTTTACCCGCCCGGACGAGCAGTACTTC
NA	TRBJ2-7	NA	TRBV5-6	CASSATDTSYEQYF	TGTGCCAGCAGCGCGACCGACACCTCCTACGAGCAGTACTTC
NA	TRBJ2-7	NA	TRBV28	CASSLATHEQYF	TGTGCCAGCAGTTTAGCGACCCACGAGCAGTACTTC
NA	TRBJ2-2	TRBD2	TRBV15	CATSREGLATGELFF	TGTGCCACCAGCAGGGAGGGACTAGCGACCGGGGAGCTGTTTTTT
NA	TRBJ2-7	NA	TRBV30	CAWSETGRSSYEQYF	TGTGCCTGGAGCGAAACCGGCAGGAGCTCCTACGAGCAGTACTTC
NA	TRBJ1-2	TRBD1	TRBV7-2	CASSFDRGHGYTF	TGTGCCAGCAGCTTCGACAGGGGGCATGGCTACACCTTC
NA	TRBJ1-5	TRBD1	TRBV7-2	CASSLERTGLHQPQHF	TGTGCCAGCAGCTTAGAAAGGACAGGGCTCCATCAGCCCCAGCATTTT
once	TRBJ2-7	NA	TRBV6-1	CASSDGSGDSSYEQYF	TGTGCCAGCAGTGACGGTTCGGGGGATAGCTCCTACGAGCAGTACTTC
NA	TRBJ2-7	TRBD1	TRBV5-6	CASSQPGQGAYEQYF	TGTGCCAGCAGCCAGCCGGGACAGGGAGCCTACGAGCAGTACTTC
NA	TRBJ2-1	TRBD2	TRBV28	CASSLAGARYNEQFF	TGTGCCAGCAGTCTAGCGGGAGCCAGGTACAATGAGCAGTTCTTC
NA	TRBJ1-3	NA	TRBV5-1	CASSLGRGSGNTIYF	TGCGCCAGCAGCTTGGGCAGGGGCTCTGGAAACACCATATATTTT
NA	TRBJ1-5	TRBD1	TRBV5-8	CASSLGIDRAGNQPQHF	TGTGCCAGCAGCTTGGGGATAGACAGGGCCGGCAATCAGCCCCAGCATTTT
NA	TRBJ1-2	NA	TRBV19	CASSTDNYGYTF	TGTGCCAGTAGTACCGACAACTATGGCTACACCTTC
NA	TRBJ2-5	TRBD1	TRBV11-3	CASSLDGTGGETQYF	TGTGCCAGCAGCTTAGATGGGACAGGGGGAGAGACCCAGTACTTC
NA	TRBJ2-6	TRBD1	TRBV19	CATLPGQGAGANVLTF	TGTGCCACTCTACCGGGACAGGGAGCTGGGGCCAACGTCCTGACTTTC
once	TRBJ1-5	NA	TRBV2	CASRATSPYQPQHF	TGTGCCAGCAGGGCCACAAGCCCCTATCAGCCCCAGCATTTT
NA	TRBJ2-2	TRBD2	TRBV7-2	CASSRGDPHTGELFF	TGTGCCAGCAGCCGGGGGGACCCCCACACCGGGGAGCTGTTTTTT
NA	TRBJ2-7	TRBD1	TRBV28	CASHTWGQGGSYEQYF	TGTGCCAGCCACACATGGGGACAGGGTGGTTCCTACGAGCAGTACTTC